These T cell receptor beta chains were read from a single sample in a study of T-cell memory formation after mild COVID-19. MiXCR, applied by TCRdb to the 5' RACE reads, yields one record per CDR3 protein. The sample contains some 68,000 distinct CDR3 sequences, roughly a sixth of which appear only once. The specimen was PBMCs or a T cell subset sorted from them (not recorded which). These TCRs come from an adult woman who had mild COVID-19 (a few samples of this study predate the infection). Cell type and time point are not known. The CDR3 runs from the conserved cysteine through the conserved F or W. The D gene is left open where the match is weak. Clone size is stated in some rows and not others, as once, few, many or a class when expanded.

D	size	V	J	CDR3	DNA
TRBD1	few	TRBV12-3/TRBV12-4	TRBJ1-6	CASSPAGGSPLHF	TGTGCCAGCAGTCCAGCAGGGGGTTCACCCCTCCACTTT
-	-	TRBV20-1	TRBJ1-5	CSARDLKGGGNQPQHF	TGCAGTGCTAGAGATCTGAAGGGCGGCGGCAATCAGCCCCAGCATTTT
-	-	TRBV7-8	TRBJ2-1	CASSWGVRGPGSYNEQFF	TGTGCCAGCAGCTGGGGCGTTAGGGGACCGGGCTCCTACAATGAGCAGTTCTTC
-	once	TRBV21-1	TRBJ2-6	CASSRPFSGANVLTF	TGTGCCAGCAGTCGACCGTTCTCTGGGGCCAACGTCCTGACTTTC
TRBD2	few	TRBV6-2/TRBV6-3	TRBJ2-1	CASSPLGVGLAGVGEQFF	TGTGCCAGCAGTCCTCTAGGGGTCGGACTAGCGGGAGTCGGGGAGCAGTTCTTC
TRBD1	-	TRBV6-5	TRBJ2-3	CASSTGGTDTQYF	TGTGCCAGCAGTACAGGGGGCACAGATACGCAGTATTTT
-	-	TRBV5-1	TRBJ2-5	CASIRASYQETQYF	TGCGCCAGCATAAGGGCCTCGTACCAAGAGACCCAGTACTTC
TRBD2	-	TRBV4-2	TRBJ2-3	CASSQDQREASPYTDTQYF	TGTGCCAGCAGCCAAGATCAGCGGGAGGCTTCCCCTTACACAGATACGCAGTATTTT
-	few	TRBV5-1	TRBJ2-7	CAGSMGQGYEQYF	TGCGCCGGCAGCATGGGCCAGGGCTACGAGCAGTACTTC
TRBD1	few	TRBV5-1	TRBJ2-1	CASSVGDRGVYNEQFF	TGCGCCAGCAGCGTTGGGGACAGGGGGGTCTACAATGAGCAGTTCTTC
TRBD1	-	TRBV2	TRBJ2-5	CASIGTDEPPYQETQYF	TGTGCCAGCATAGGGACAGACGAACCGCCCTACCAAGAGACCCAGTACTTC
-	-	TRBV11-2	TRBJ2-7	CASSFMELTEYSYEQYF	TGTGCCAGCAGCTTTATGGAGTTAACGGAATATTCCTACGAGCAGTACTTC
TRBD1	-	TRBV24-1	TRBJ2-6	CATSDSQDRGHAGANVLTF	TGTGCCACCAGTGATAGCCAGGACAGGGGGCACGCTGGGGCCAACGTCCTGACTTTC